Detailed here is one TCR beta chain. The CDR3 totals 13 residues. Trimming stripped 5 bases from V and 0 bases from J, with 7 bases between. Per the germline V gene, CDR1 is SGHTA and CDR2 is FQGTGA. Original analysis: The assay estimated nucleated cells by amplifying reference gene primers. Only in-frame clones appear in the TCRdb table, and some are missing; sequencing was by immunoSEQ multiplex PCR. That table furnishes V, J and clone size, whereas the DNA furnished D and trimming. The table has under 300,000 clones, around 80% seen once. The sample comes from a study of blood T cell repertoires in COVID-19. Study details: The samples span acute and convalescent COVID-19 from the United States, Italy and Spain. T cells, B-cell-depleted T cells, or PBMCs supplied cDNA or gDNA.

This TCR was recovered from a young woman with acute or convalescent COVID-19. This sequence joins TRBV7-3 and TRBJ1-1; no definite D call. Sequenced: peripheral blood. The CDR3 loop reads CASSLAMNTEAFF. In DNA form, the CDR3 reads TGTGCCAGCAGCCTAGCCATGAACACTGAAGCTTTCTTT.